This T cell receptor beta chain was captured in a study of T cell changes during pregnancy in multiple sclerosis. The protocol was immunoSEQ multiplex PCR, while the TCRdb copy is restricted to in-frame clones and leaves out a portion. This table holds 90,000 or so clones, under 95% found once. The source was peripheral blood, collected in the first trimester of pregnancy. The TCR sequence derives from a female donor in good health, enrolled as a control in a pregnancy study.

Here the CDR3 DNA reads TGTGCCAGCAGCCTGGGCGGGAGGGGGTACGAGCAGTACTTC. Residues: CASSLGGRGYEQYF. The chain is built from TRBV7-2 and TRBJ2-7, with 9 nucleotides matching TRBD2. The V and J ends lost 5 bases and 4 bases, in that order; junction bases with no gene match: 6. The germline CDR1 and CDR2 sequences are SGHTA and FQGNSA. The CDR3 spans 14 residues.